These 4 T cell receptor beta chains were all obtained from the same sample, sequenced in a study of monozygotic twins with inflammatory bowel disease. Using the 5' RACE reads, TCRdb records one entry per CDR3 protein without DNA. The clone table shows around 220,000 distinct CDR3 sequences, with the ten largest holding under 8.5%. The sample taken for sequencing was blood. The receptor source for this set is a human donor with ulcerative colitis or Crohn's disease, or a healthy co-twin of an affected twin (not recorded which).

V and J are TRBV7-8 and TRBJ1-5; TCRdb lists TRBD1, though no DNA is available to test this call. Germline V lookup: CDR1 SGHVS, CDR2 FQNEAQ. This CDR3 is built from 14 residues. The CDR3 here is CASSLAEGQGTQHF.

The gene calls are TRBV7-3 and TRBJ2-2; TCRdb outputs TRBD1, but without DNA this stays unchecked. The germline gives CDR1 SGHTA, CDR2 FQGTGA. This CDR3 has 15 residues. CDR3 residues: CASSLVAGSTGELFF.

This chain uses TRBV7-9 with TRBJ1-2; TCRdb names TRBD1, which stays unverified in the absence of DNA. CDR3 size: 15 residues. Germline V gene sequence: CDR1 SEHNR, CDR2 FQNEAQ (reference sequence). CDR3 sequence reads: CASSSPDRGSYGYTF.

The CDR3 here is CASSSGLNHYNEQFF. V gene TRBV7-2 combines with J gene TRBJ2-1. There are 15 residues in the CDR3. From germline, CDR1 is SGHTA and CDR2 FQGNSA.